This TCR beta chain was captured in a study of cytomegalovirus exposure and HLA in healthy donors. Study-wide results and caveats: According to a later analysis, donors in an Asian-associated ancestry cluster reportedly had fewer N-insertions than the approximately 670-donor mean. Available immune exposure information covered CMV serostatus only. Cytomegalovirus-associated status was assigned to about 170 TCR beta chains.

V gave up 8 bases and J gave up 7 bases, with 17 bases separating them. Germline CDR1 MNHNS, CDR2 SASEGT. The CDR3 sequence is 13 residues long. This clone was observed once. Its antigen is as yet unknown. This PCR relied on a set of 60 Vbeta primers and 13 Jbeta primers. Produced via immunoSEQ multiplex PCR; TCRdb's table is partial and in-frame only. The sample lists 110,000 to 150,000 clones, 75% to 80% occurring once. Sampled while nominally healthy, donors likely had unrecorded immune exposures. This clonotype was obtained from a woman younger than 45 in good health and CMV-seronegative. The chain uses TRBV6-1 and TRBJ1-2; the D gene is possibly TRBD1 (5 bases). Sequenced material: PBMCs. DNA for the CDR3: TGTGCCAGCGATCCCGCGGGGCCTTCTGGCTACACCTTC. Its translation is CASDPAGPSGYTF.